The 29 T cell receptor beta chains below were found in one sample sequenced in a study of cytomegalovirus exposure and HLA in healthy donors. PCR involved 60 Vbeta and 13 Jbeta primers. Method: immunoSEQ multiplex PCR; TCRdb's copy keeps in-frame clones and lacks some. The sample lists 150,000 to 200,000 clones, about nine tenths occurring once. Sequencing input: PBMCs. The receptors were sampled from a boy aged 2-9 years in good health and CMV-seronegative.

The V and J genes are TRBV25-1 and TRBJ2-1; unclear D gene. V lost 8 bases, J lost 2 bases, and 13 bases lay in between. CDR1 MGHDK and CDR2 SYGVNS come from the germline V gene. The CDR3 is made up of 14 amino acids. The DNA for the CDR3 is TGTGCCAGCCCCCCGAGCTTTGCCTACAATGAGCAGTTCTTC. Protein product: CASPPSFAYNEQFF. The full variable domain, its missing parts supplied by reference TRBV25-1 and TRBJ2-1, is EADIYQTPRYLVIGTGKKITLECSQTMGHDKMYWYQQDPGMELHLIHYSYGVNSTEKGDLSSESTVSRIRTEHFPLTLESARPSHTSQYLCASPPSFAYNEQFFGPGTRLTVL.

The chain links TRBV5-1 to TRBJ1-3; D ambiguous. CDR1 is SGHRS and CDR2 is YFSETQ in the germline V gene. CDR3 length: 14 amino acids. V was clipped by 2 bases and J by 0 bases, with 6 bases between them. The CDR3 sequence is CASSFGSSGNTIYF. CDR3 DNA: TGCGCCAGCAGCTTTGGGAGCTCTGGAAACACCATATATTTT. Complete variable domain (other parts from reference TRBV5-1 and TRBJ1-3): KAGVTQTPRYLIKTRGQQVTLSCSPISGHRSVSWYQQTPGQGLQFLFEYFSETQRNKGNFPGRFSGRQFSNSRSEMNVSTLELGDSALYLCASSFGSSGNTIYFGEGSWLTVV.

The rearrangement uses TRBV30 and TRBJ2-5; 8 nucleotides align to TRBD1. The germline CDR1 and CDR2 sequences are GTSNPN and SVGIG (reference sequence). V shed 2 bases, J shed 4 bases, and the junction held 0 bases outside the gene matches. The CDR3 runs 12 residues. CDR3 bases: TGTGCCTGGAGTACAGGGGGAGAGACCCAGTACTTC. Protein sequence: CAWSTGGETQYF.

The V and J genes are TRBV28 and TRBJ1-4, with TRBD1 matching 8 bases. With 4 bases clipped from V and 6 bases from J, the junction kept 7 bases outside the gene matches. Germline lookup yields CDR1 MDHEN and CDR2 SYDVKM. The CDR3 loop spans 15 amino acids. The CDR3 DNA reads TGTGCCAGCAGTTACACCGACAGGGGTGATGAAAAACTGTTTTTT. It codes for CASSYTDRGDEKLFF.

The CDR3 bases are TGTGCCACCAGCAGTGACAGGGGGTTTAATTCACCCCTCCACTTT. Translation: CATSSDRGFNSPLHF. The chain uses TRBV15 and TRBJ1-6, with 9 bases matching TRBD1. The CDR3 has 15 amino acids. The V gene's germline CDR1 is LNHNV and CDR2 YYDKDF (reference sequence). V gave up 3 bases and J gave up 6 bases; unmatched junction bases: 3.

The chain recombines TRBV6-5 with TRBJ2-7; TRBD1 agrees at 9 bases. The germline V gene encodes CDR1 MNHEY and CDR2 SVGAGI. The CDR3 runs to 12 residues. Trimming took 11 bases from V and 6 from J; bases not matched to a gene: 8. CDR3 nucleotide sequence: TGTGCCGGGGGGACAGGGTCGCGCGAGCAGTACTTC. This encodes CAGGTGSREQYF.

This clone appeared once. This chain connects TRBV18 to TRBJ2-7; no reliable D call. Trimming took 1 base from V and 2 from J, leaving 12 bases between them. The length of the CDR3 is 15 residues. Germline V CDR1 and CDR2: KGHSH, LQKENI. DNA of the CDR3: TGTGCCAGCTCACCACAAGCCGGAGTAGCCTACGAGCAGTACTTC. This codes for CASSPQAGVAYEQYF.

About this clone itself: Distinct nucleotide sequences in the sample also encode this CDR3. The chain joins TRBV27 to TRBJ1-1; D not certain. Germline V lookup: CDR1 MNHEY, CDR2 SMNVEV (reference sequence). This CDR3 region has 12 residues. V was pared by 6 bases and J by 1 base, with 6 bases between. Here the CDR3 reads CASRTGNTEAFF. As DNA, the CDR3 is TGTGCCAGCAGGACGGGGAACACTGAAGCTTTCTTT.

The V and J genes are TRBV29-1 and TRBJ2-2; TRBD1 might be the D (5 bases). V lost 8 bases and J 4 bases, leaving 14 bases between the germline ends. Germline-derived CDR1 and CDR2 are SQVTM and ANQGSEA. The CDR3 contains 13 residues. The CDR3 DNA is TGCAGCTTTCTTAATAGGGGCACCGGGGAGCTGTTTTTT. Protein: CSFLNRGTGELFF.

The chain carries TRBV7-2 and TRBJ2-3; 8 bases are a match to TRBD2. The CDR3 consists of 15 residues. CDR1 and CDR2 from the germline V gene are SGHTA and FQGNSA. The J segment lost 2 bases and the V segment lost 5 bases, leaving 6 bases of the junction unmatched. The CDR3 nucleotides are TGTGCCAGCAGCCCAGCGGGGGACGACACAGATACGCAGTATTTT. Its protein is CASSPAGDDTDTQYF. Combining the CDR3 with reference TRBV7-2 and TRBJ2-3 gives the whole variable domain GAGVSQSPSNKVTEKGKDVELRCDPISGHTALYWYRQSLGQGLEFLIYFQGNSAPDKSGLPSDRFSAERTGGSVSTLTIQRTQQEDSAVYLCASSPAGDDTDTQYFGPGTRLTVL.

This sequence joins TRBV7-2 and TRBJ2-5; 8 nucleotides align to TRBD2. The end of the DNA aligns better with TRBJ2-7, so the J call may be wrong. The CDR3 loop spans 13 amino acids. Germline V gene data show CDR1 as SGHTA and CDR2 as FQGNSA. CDR3 protein: CASRRTSFYEQYF. The CDR3 DNA sequence: TGTGCCAGCAGAAGGACTAGCTTCTACGAGCAGTACTTC.

The V gene is TRBV15, the J gene TRBJ1-2; 9 positions match TRBD1. With 1 base clipped from V and 8 bases from J, the junction kept 5 bases outside the gene matches. The CDR3 totals 14 residues. From germline, CDR1 is LNHNV and CDR2 YYDKDF (reference sequence). The CDR3 region is CATSRGDREGGYTF. CDR3 DNA: TGTGCCACCAGCAGAGGGGACAGGGAAGGAGGCTACACCTTC.

Comments on this clone: No conserved phenylalanine or tryptophan ends this CDR3, so it is likely a read error. In DNA, the CDR3 is TGTGCCAGCAGTTACTCGAGTAACAGGGAGAGTGGCTACACCCTC. Protein product: CASSYSSNRESGYTL. The genes are TRBV6-5 and TRBJ1-2; D possibly corresponds to TRBD1 (6 bases). CDR3 length: 15 amino acids. Germline CDR1 reads MNHEY; CDR2 reads SVGAGI. Trimming pared 0 bases from V and 7 bases from J, leaving 15 bases between.

This chain joins TRBV6-6 and TRBJ1-4; 7 bases map to TRBD1. The CDR3 totals 16 residues. The germline V gene has CDR1 MNHNY and CDR2 SVGAGI (reference sequence). The V gene end was trimmed by 2 bases and the J gene end by 8 bases; junction bases not matched to a gene: 11. CDR3 sequence: CASSYPQTGSGEKLFF. For the CDR3, the DNA is TGTGCCAGCAGTTACCCCCAGACAGGGTCGGGAGAAAAACTGTTTTTT.

The chain employs TRBV5-1 and TRBJ2-3; 10 nucleotides agree with TRBD2. The CDR3 extends over 18 amino acids. Per germline, CDR1 SGHRS and CDR2 YFSETQ. Unmatched junction bases numbered 13, after V lost 4 bases and J lost 2 bases. The CDR3 DNA reads as TGCGCCAGCAGCCCACGTGGCCTAGCGGGGGACCTCACAGATACGCAGTATTTT. This gives the protein CASSPRGLAGDLTDTQYF.

The chain employs TRBV5-1 and TRBJ2-2, with TRBD1 matching over 7 bases. This CDR3 comprises 17 residues. Trimming took 3 bases from V and 6 from J; bases not matched to a gene: 14. Germline V gene lookup returns CDR1 SGHRS and CDR2 YFSETQ. The CDR3 DNA reads as TGCGCCAGCAGCTCACGTCGGGACAGCTCAACGTCCGGGGAGCTGTTTTTT. It specifies CASSSRRDSSTSGELFF.

This clone appeared a few times. The gene calls are TRBV5-6 and TRBJ1-3; TRBD1 matches 10 bases. Germline assignment: CDR1 SGHDT and CDR2 YYEEEE. There are 16 residues in the CDR3. V trimming: 5 bases; J trimming: 1 base; junction bases outside the gene matches: 6. The CDR3 sequence: CASRGRDRGSGNTIYF. The DNA for the CDR3 is TGTGCCAGCAGAGGCCGGGACAGGGGATCTGGAAACACCATATATTTT.

The V gene is TRBV29-1, the J gene TRBJ2-1, with D tentatively TRBD1 (6 bases). V lost 0 bases, J lost 9 bases, and 9 bases lay in between. Germline lookup yields CDR1 SQVTM and CDR2 ANQGSEA. The CDR3 has 12 amino acids. DNA for the CDR3: TGCAGCGTTGAAGATCAGGGGAGTGAGCAGTTCTTC. The encoded protein is CSVEDQGSEQFF.

Only one count was recorded for this clone. The chain recombines TRBV10-3 with TRBJ1-6; weak D call: TRBD1 (6 bases). V lost 0 bases and J lost 7, with 13 bases in between. The CDR3 runs to 16 residues. CDR1 is ENHRY and CDR2 is SYGVKD in the germline V gene. The chain's CDR3 is CAISESPTGRNSPLHF. As DNA, the CDR3 is TGTGCCATCAGTGAGTCTCCGACAGGCCGGAATTCACCCCTCCACTTT.

This clone was picked up a small number of times. The rearrangement links TRBV30 to TRBJ1-4, with D unclear. The ends were cut back, 5 bases at V and 8 bases at J, with 15 bases in the middle. CDR3 length: 13 amino acids. In germline, CDR1 is GTSNPN, CDR2 SVGIG (reference sequence). In nucleotides, the CDR3 is TGTGCCTGGGGTGGTGGAGTAGACGAAAAACTGTTTTTT. This sequence encodes CAWGGGVDEKLFF. Based on the CDR3 plus reference TRBV30 and TRBJ1-4, the full variable domain is SQTIHQWPATLVQPVGSPLSLECTVEGTSNPNLYWYRQAAGRGLQLLFYSVGIGQISSEVPQNLSASRPQDRQFILSSKKLLLSDSGFYLCAWGGGVDEKLFFGSGTQLSVL.

This chain uses TRBV5-1 with TRBJ1-5, with 10 positions matching TRBD1. The CDR3 totals 15 residues. Germline assignment: CDR1 SGHRS and CDR2 YFSETQ. The junction had 5 bases not matched to a gene; V was cut back by 2 bases and J by 6 bases. As DNA, the CDR3 is TGCGCCAGCAGCTTAACAGGACAGGGGGGTCAGCCCCAGCATTTT. This encodes CASSLTGQGGQPQHF.

This chain connects TRBV27 to TRBJ2-4; possible D gene TRBD1, 5 bases. The germline gives CDR1 MNHEY, CDR2 SMNVEV (reference sequence). This CDR3 region has 14 residues. Deletions cut 2 bases from V and 0 bases from J, with 5 bases between. In DNA form, the CDR3 reads TGTGCCAGCAGTTTAGGGGCAGCCAAAAACATTCAGTACTTC. Protein sequence: CASSLGAAKNIQYF.

V gene TRBV30 combines with J gene TRBJ1-1; D is unclear. CDR1 and CDR2 from the germline V gene are GTSNPN and SVGIG (reference sequence). Trimming removed 1 base from V and 1 base from J, with 10 bases in between. The CDR3 is 14 amino acids. The CDR3 protein is CAWSAGVRNTEAFF. DNA for the CDR3: TGTGCCTGGAGTGCCGGGGTGCGGAACACTGAAGCTTTCTTT.

This clone was observed a single time. The genes are TRBV30 and TRBJ2-2; D not resolved. The CDR3 sequence is 13 residues long. Per the germline V gene, CDR1 is GTSNPN and CDR2 is SVGIG (reference sequence). V gave up 3 bases and J gave up 4 bases, with 9 bases separating them. The CDR3 sequence is CAWRVSGTGELFF. In nucleotides, the CDR3 is TGTGCCTGGAGAGTATCAGGCACCGGGGAGCTGTTTTTT.

The chain is built from TRBV30 and TRBJ1-5; maybe TRBD1 (6 bases). The germline V gene encodes CDR1 GTSNPN and CDR2 SVGIG (reference sequence). V gave up 5 bases and J gave up 1 base, with 9 bases separating them. The CDR3 totals 13 residues. CDR3 nucleotide sequence: TGTGCCTGGGGGGGCACGAGCAATCAGCCCCAGCATTTT. This sequence encodes CAWGGTSNQPQHF.

The genes are TRBV4-1 and TRBJ2-7; TRBD2 agrees at 9 bases. The CDR3 extends over 16 amino acids. Germline loops: CDR1 MGHRA, CDR2 YSYEKL. The V gene end was trimmed by 2 bases and the J gene end by 7 bases; junction bases not matched to a gene: 12. The CDR3 bases are TGCGCCAGCAGCCAAATCCCAGCGGGAGGCGGGGGGGAGCAGTACTTC. Translation gives CASSQIPAGGGGEQYF.

This chain connects TRBV15 to TRBJ2-7, with TRBD1 matching over 8 bases. Per germline, CDR1 LNHNV and CDR2 YYDKDF (reference sequence). V gave up 0 bases and J gave up 2 bases; unmatched junction bases: 6. This CDR3 contains 16 residues. In DNA, the CDR3 is TGTGCCACCAGCAGAGATAGGGGACAGGAGGCCTACGAGCAGTACTTC. It translates to CATSRDRGQEAYEQYF.

V gene TRBV7-2 combines with J gene TRBJ1-6, with 7 bases fitting TRBD1. This CDR3 comprises 13 residues. CDR1 is SGHTA and CDR2 is FQGNSA in the germline V gene. With 3 bases clipped from V and 9 bases from J, the junction kept 2 bases outside the gene matches. CDR3 coding DNA: TGTGCCAGCAGCTTCAGGGACAGTTCACCCCTCCACTTT. Translation gives CASSFRDSSPLHF.

This CDR3 is CASREERGTEAFF. The CDR3 coding sequence is TGTGCCAGCAGGGAGGAACGGGGCACTGAAGCTTTCTTT. J is TRBJ1-1 and V is TRBV6-1; the D is unclear. CDR1 is MNHNS and CDR2 is SASEGT in the germline V gene. The ends were cut back, 6 bases at V and 4 bases at J, with 12 bases in the middle. The CDR3 extends over 13 amino acids.